This TCR beta chain appears in the sequencing data of a study of OX40 agonist ivuxolimab in advanced cancers. Germline V gene data show CDR1 as MNHEY and CDR2 as SMNVEV (reference sequence). The germline V and J ends were trimmed by 4 bases and 2 bases, with 4 bases remaining between them. This CDR3 region has 12 residues. Profiling relied on immunoSEQ multiplex PCR, and the TCRdb table lists in-frame clones only, not all of them. The sample shows about 26,000 clones, approximately 89% of them seen only once. Sequenced here: CD4+ or CD8+ T cells sorted from blood, sampled in a trial of the OX40 agonist ivuxolimab. This chain joins TRBV27 and TRBJ2-3; no reliable D call. This clonotype originated in an adult with an advanced solid tumor such as melanoma, head and neck, liver or kidney cancer. CDR3 in amino acids: CASSSFTDTQYF. For the CDR3, the DNA is TGTGCCAGCAGTTCCTTCACAGATACGCAGTATTTT.